This is a list of T cell receptor beta chains from one sample in a study of Ad26.COV2.S vaccination and SARS-CoV-2 variants. Profiling relied on immunoSEQ multiplex PCR, and the TCRdb table lists in-frame clones only, not all of them. Of approximately 360,000 clones listed, about 83% are singletons. The sequences come from peripheral blood, collected in a trial of Ad26.COV2.S vaccine versus placebo. The receptors come from a person aged 18-60 years who received the Ad26.COV2.S COVID-19 vaccine or a placebo. Each CDR3 is given with its conserved first and last residue. Fields, in order: V gene, clone size, J gene, D gene, CDR3 protein, CDR3 DNA. The D gene is left open where the match is weak. Not every row has a clone size; where given, it reads once, few, many or a size class.

TRBV27	NA	TRBJ2-7	NA	CASRDGTYEQYF	TGTGCCAGTAGAGACGGTACCTACGAGCAGTACTTC
TRBV19	NA	TRBJ2-2	TRBD2	CASSIASGTNTGELFF	TGTGCCAGTAGTATAGCTAGCGGGACTAACACCGGGGAGCTGTTTTTT
TRBV18	NA	TRBJ1-5	NA	CASSPRQTYSNQPQHF	TGTGCCAGCTCACCGAGGCAGACATATAGCAATCAGCCCCAGCATTTT
TRBV19	NA	TRBJ1-5	NA	CASSVGRGQPQHF	TGTGCCAGTAGTGTAGGGAGGGGTCAGCCCCAGCATTTT
TRBV4-2	NA	TRBJ2-7	NA	CASSQGQARSYEQYF	TGTGCCAGCAGCCAAGGACAGGCCCGCTCCTACGAGCAGTACTTC
TRBV19	NA	TRBJ2-5	NA	CASSMRETQYF	TGTGCCAGTAGTATGCGGGAGACCCAGTACTTC
TRBV4-2	NA	TRBJ2-7	NA	CASSARQTYEQYF	TGTGCCAGCAGCGCTCGACAAACCTACGAGCAGTACTTC
TRBV3-1/TRBV3-2	NA	TRBJ2-4	NA	CALGSPKNIQYF	TGTGCCTTGGGCAGTCCCAAAAACATTCAGTACTTC
TRBV5-1	NA	TRBJ2-3	NA	CASSLTAVSDTQYF	TGCGCCAGCAGCTTGACGGCAGTCTCAGATACGCAGTATTTT
TRBV18	NA	TRBJ2-2	NA	CASSLLTRNTGELFF	TGTGCCAGCTCACTCCTCACGAGGAACACCGGGGAGCTGTTTTTT
TRBV5-1	NA	TRBJ1-2	NA	CASSLGVVGSTGGYGYTF	TGCGCCAGCAGCTTGGGCGTCGTCGGTTCAACCGGAGGGTATGGCTACACCTTC
TRBV19	few	TRBJ1-1	NA	CASSIQRNTEAFF	TGTGCCAGTAGTATTCAGAGGAACACTGAAGCTTTCTTT
TRBV27	NA	TRBJ2-1	TRBD2	CATGGAWDREYNEQFF	TGTGCCACGGGGGGGGCGTGGGATAGAGAGTACAATGAGCAGTTCTTC
TRBV7-2	NA	TRBJ2-7	TRBD2	CASSTGGYAGGQYEQYF	TGTGCCAGCAGCACTGGAGGTTACGCGGGGGGACAATACGAGCAGTACTTC
TRBV14	NA	TRBJ1-4	TRBD1	CASSQDVWDSDEKLFF	TGTGCCAGCAGCCAAGATGTTTGGGACAGTGACGAAAAACTGTTTTTT
TRBV14	NA	TRBJ2-7	NA	CASSQGNHWAYEQYF	TGTGCCAGCAGCCAAGGGAACCACTGGGCCTACGAGCAGTACTTC
TRBV11-2	many	TRBJ2-1	TRBD2	CASSLESAGGQYNEQFF	TGTGCCAGCAGCTTAGAGTCGGCGGGGGGCCAGTACAATGAGCAGTTCTTC
TRBV10-1	NA	TRBJ2-3	NA	CASSDLTSTDTQYF	TGCGCCAGCAGTGACCTTACTAGCACAGATACGCAGTATTTT
TRBV7-9	NA	TRBJ2-5	NA	CASSPNNPWAQYF	TGTGCCAGCAGTCCTAATAATCCCTGGGCCCAGTACTTC
TRBV6-5	NA	TRBJ1-1	TRBD1	CASSRTGYTEAFF	TGTGCCAGCAGTCGGACAGGGTACACTGAAGCTTTCTTT
TRBV3-1/TRBV3-2	NA	TRBJ2-2	NA	CASSQVRRDTGELFF	TGTGCCAGCAGCCAAGTCCGCAGGGACACCGGGGAGCTGTTTTTT
TRBV19	once	TRBJ1-5	NA	CASSPPYSNQPQHF	TGTGCCAGTAGCCCACCCTATAGCAATCAGCCCCAGCATTTT
TRBV3-1/TRBV3-2	NA	TRBJ2-1	TRBD2	CASSQVWGGDEQFF	TGTGCCAGCAGCCAAGTTTGGGGGGGGGATGAGCAGTTCTTC
TRBV19	NA	TRBJ2-7	TRBD1	CASTPTGGIYEQYF	TGTGCCAGTACTCCGACAGGGGGCATATACGAGCAGTACTTC
TRBV6-5	NA	TRBJ2-2	TRBD2	CATGSGGEIGELFF	TGTGCCACCGGCTCGGGGGGGGAGATCGGGGAGCTGTTTTTT
TRBV12-3/TRBV12-4	few	TRBJ1-4	NA	CASSLRGEKLFF	TGTGCCAGCAGTTTACGGGGGGAGAAACTGTTTTTT
TRBV30	NA	TRBJ1-4	NA	CAWSVTGRREKLFF	TGTGCCTGGAGTGTAACAGGGCGGCGCGAAAAACTGTTTTTT
TRBV11-2	NA	TRBJ1-5	TRBD1	CASSFDRGHQPQHF	TGTGCCAGCAGCTTCGACAGGGGGCATCAGCCCCAGCATTTT
TRBV3-1/TRBV3-2	medium-sized	TRBJ2-1	TRBD2	CASSQIAGVSNYNEQFF	TGTGCCAGCAGCCAAATAGCGGGGGTCTCGAATTACAATGAGCAGTTCTTC
TRBV7-9	NA	TRBJ2-1	NA	CASRPSREKGYNEQFF	TGTGCCTCGCGTCCCTCCAGGGAGAAGGGCTACAATGAGCAGTTCTTC
TRBV7-2	NA	TRBJ2-3	TRBD2	CASSLGLAGGLRDTQYF	TGTGCCAGCAGCCTCGGACTAGCGGGGGGTCTTCGAGATACGCAGTATTTT
TRBV18	NA	TRBJ1-1	NA	CASSIQRSRWNTEAFF	TGTGCCAGCTCAATTCAAAGGAGCAGATGGAACACTGAAGCTTTCTTT
TRBV4-3	NA	TRBJ2-5	NA	CASSLTPGWDETQYF	TGCGCCAGCAGCCTCACCCCCGGTTGGGACGAGACCCAGTACTTC
TRBV6-5	NA	TRBJ2-7	NA	CASRTPGQAYEQYF	TGTGCCAGCAGGACACCGGGACAAGCCTACGAGCAGTACTTC
TRBV5-1	once	TRBJ1-1	NA	CASSLGNWRSNTEAFF	TGCGCCAGCAGCTTGGGCAATTGGCGATCAAACACTGAAGCTTTCTTT
TRBV6-4	once	TRBJ1-1	TRBD1	CASRESDRATEAFF	TGTGCCAGCAGGGAGTCTGACAGGGCCACTGAAGCTTTCTTT